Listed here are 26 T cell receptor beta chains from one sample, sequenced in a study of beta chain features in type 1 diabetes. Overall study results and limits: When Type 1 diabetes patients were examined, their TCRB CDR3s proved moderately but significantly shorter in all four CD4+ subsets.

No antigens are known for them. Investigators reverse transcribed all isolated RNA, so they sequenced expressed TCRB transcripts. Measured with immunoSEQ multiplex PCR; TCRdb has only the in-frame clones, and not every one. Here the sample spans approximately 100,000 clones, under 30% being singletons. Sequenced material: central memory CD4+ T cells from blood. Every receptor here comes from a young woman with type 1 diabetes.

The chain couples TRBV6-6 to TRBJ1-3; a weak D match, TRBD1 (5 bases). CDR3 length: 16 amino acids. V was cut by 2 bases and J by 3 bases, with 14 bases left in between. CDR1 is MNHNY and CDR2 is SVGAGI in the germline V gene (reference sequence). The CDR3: CASSYGRVISGNTIYF. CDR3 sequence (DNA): TGTGCCAGCAGTTACGGCAGGGTTATAAGTGGAAACACCATATATTTT.

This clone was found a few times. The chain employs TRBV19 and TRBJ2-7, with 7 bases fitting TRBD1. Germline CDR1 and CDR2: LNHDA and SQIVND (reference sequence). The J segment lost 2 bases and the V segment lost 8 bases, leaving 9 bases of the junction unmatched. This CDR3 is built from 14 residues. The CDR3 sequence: CASAKTGTAYEQYV. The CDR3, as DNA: TGTGCCAGTGCTAAAACCGGGACAGCCTACGAGCAGTACGTC.

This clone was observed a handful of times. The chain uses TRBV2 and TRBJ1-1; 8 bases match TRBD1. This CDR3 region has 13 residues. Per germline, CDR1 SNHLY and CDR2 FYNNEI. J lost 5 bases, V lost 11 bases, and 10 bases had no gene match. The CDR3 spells CAGGQGTRTEAFF. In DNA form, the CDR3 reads TGTGCCGGAGGACAGGGAACGAGGACTGAAGCTTTCTTT.

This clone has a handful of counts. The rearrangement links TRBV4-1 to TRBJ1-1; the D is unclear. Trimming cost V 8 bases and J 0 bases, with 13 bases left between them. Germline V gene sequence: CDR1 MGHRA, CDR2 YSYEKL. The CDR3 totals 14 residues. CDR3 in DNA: TGCGCCAGCCGAGGGTTAACGGTGAACACTGAAGCTTTCTTT. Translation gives CASRGLTVNTEAFF.

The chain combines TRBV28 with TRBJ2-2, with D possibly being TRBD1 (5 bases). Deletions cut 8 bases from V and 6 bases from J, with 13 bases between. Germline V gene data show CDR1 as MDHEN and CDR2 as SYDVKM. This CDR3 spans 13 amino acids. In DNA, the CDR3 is TGTGCCAGCTTCCAGGGTCGAGCCGGGGAGCTGTTTTTT. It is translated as CASFQGRAGELFF.

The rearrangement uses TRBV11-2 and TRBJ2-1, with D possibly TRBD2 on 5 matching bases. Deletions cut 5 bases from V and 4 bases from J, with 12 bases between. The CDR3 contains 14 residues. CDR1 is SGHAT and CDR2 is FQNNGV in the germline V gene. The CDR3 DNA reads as TGTGCCAGCAGCCCCCACGGGGAATACAATGAGCAGTTCTTC. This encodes CASSPHGEYNEQFF.

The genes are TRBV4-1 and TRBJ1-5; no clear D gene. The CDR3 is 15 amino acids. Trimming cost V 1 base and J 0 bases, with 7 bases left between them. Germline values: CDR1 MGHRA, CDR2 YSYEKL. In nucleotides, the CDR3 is TGCGCCAGCAGCCAAGCTGTTTATAGCAATCAGCCCCAGCATTTT. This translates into CASSQAVYSNQPQHF.

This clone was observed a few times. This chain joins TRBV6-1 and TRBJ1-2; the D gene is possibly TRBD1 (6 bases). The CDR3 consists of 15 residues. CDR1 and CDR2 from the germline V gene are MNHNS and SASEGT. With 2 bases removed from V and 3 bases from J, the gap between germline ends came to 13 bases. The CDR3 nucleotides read TGTGCCAGCAGTGAATCGCAGGGGTTGCACTATGGCTACACCTTC. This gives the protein CASSESQGLHYGYTF.

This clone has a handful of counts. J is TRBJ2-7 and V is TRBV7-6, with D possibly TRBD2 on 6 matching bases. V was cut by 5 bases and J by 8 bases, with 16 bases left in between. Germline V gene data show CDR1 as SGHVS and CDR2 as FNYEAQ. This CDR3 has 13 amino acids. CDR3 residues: CASSPPGTPKQYF. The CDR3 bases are TGTGCCAGCAGCCCCCCCGGGACTCCAAAGCAGTACTTC.

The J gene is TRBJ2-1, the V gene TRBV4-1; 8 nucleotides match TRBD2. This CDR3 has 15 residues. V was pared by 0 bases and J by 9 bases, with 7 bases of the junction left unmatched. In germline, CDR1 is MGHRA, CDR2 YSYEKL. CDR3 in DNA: TGCGCCAGCAGCCAAGAGGGAAGCGGGAGATCTGAGCAGTTCTTC. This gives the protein CASSQEGSGRSEQFF.

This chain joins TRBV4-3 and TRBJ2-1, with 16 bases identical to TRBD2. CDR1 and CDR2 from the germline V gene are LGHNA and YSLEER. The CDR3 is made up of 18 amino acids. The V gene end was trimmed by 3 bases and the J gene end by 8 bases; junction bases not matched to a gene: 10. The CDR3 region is CASSQGLAGGRTLDEQFF. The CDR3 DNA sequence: TGCGCCAGCAGCCAGGGACTAGCGGGAGGGCGGACCTTGGATGAGCAGTTCTTC.

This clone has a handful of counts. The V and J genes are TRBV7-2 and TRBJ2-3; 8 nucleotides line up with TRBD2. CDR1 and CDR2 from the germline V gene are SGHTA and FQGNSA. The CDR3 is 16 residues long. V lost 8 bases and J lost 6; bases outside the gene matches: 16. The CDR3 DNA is TGTGCCAGCGGCCCTTGGGCGGGAGGCCTTGGTGATACGCAGTATTTT. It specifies CASGPWAGGLGDTQYF.

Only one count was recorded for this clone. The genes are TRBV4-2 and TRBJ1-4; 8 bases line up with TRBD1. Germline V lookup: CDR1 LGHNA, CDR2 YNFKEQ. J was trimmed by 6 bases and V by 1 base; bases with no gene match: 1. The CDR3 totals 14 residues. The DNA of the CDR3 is TGTGCCAGCAGCCAAGGACAGGGGTATGAAAAACTGTTTTTT. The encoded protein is CASSQGQGYEKLFF.

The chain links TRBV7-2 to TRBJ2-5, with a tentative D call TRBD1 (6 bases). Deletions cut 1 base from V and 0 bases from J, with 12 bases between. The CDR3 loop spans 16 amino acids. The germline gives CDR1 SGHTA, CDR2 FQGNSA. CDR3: CASSLVPGAYQETQYF. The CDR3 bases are TGTGCCAGCAGCTTAGTTCCAGGGGCATACCAAGAGACCCAGTACTTC.

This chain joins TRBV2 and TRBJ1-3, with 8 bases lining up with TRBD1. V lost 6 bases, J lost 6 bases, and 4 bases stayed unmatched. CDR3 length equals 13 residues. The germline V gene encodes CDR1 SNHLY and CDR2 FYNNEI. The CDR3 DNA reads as TGTGCCAGCAGCGAGACAGGGGAAAACACCATATATTTT. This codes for CASSETGENTIYF.

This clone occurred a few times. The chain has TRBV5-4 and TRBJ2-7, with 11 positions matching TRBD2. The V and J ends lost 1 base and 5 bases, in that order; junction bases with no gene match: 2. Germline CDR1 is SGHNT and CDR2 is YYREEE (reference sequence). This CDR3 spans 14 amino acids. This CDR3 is CASSLTSGRHEQYF. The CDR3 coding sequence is TGTGCCAGCAGCTTGACTAGCGGGAGACACGAGCAGTACTTC.

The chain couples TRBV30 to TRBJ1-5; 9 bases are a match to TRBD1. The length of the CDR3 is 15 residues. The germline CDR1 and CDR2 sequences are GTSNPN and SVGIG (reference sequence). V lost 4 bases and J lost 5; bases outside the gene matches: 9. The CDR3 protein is CAWTHTGGLDQPQHF. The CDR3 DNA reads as TGTGCCTGGACCCACACAGGGGGCCTCGATCAGCCCCAGCATTTT.

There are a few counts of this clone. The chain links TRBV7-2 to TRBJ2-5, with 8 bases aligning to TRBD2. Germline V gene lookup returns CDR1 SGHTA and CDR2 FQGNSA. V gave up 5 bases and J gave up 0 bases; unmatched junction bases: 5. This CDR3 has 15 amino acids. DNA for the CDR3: TGTGCCAGCAGCCCGCAGCGGGGGTACCAAGAGACCCAGTACTTC. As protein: CASSPQRGYQETQYF.

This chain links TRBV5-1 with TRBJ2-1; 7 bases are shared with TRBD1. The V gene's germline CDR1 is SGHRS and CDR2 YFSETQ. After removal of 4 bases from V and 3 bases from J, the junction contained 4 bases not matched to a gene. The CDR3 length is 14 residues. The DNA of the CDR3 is TGCGCCAGCAGCGGACGGACAGGCTACAATGAGCAGTTCTTC. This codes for CASSGRTGYNEQFF.

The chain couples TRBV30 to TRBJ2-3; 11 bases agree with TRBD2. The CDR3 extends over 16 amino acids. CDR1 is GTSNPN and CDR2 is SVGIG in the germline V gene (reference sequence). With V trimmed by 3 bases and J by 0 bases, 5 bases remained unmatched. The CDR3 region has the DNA TGTGCCTGGAGCCGAGGGACTAGCGGAAGCACAGATACGCAGTATTTT. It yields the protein CAWSRGTSGSTDTQYF.

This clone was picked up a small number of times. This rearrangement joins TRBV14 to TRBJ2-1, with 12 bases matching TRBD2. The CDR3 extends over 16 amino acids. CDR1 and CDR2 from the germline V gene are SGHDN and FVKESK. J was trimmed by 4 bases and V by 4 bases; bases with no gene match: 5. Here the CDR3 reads CASSLRTSGKYNEQFF. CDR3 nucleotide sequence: TGTGCCAGCAGCCTCCGGACTAGCGGGAAATACAATGAGCAGTTCTTC.

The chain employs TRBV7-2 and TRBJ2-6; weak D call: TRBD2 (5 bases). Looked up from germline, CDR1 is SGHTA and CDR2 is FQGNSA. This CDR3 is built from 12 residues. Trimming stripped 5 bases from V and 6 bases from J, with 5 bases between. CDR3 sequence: CASSREANVLTF. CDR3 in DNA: TGTGCCAGCAGCCGGGAGGCCAACGTCCTGACTTTC.

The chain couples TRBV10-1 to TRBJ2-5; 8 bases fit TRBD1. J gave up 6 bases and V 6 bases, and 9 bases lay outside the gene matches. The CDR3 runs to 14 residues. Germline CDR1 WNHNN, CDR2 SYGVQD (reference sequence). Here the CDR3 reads CASSPMRTGKTQYF. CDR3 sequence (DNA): TGCGCCAGCAGCCCCATGAGGACAGGGAAGACCCAGTACTTC.

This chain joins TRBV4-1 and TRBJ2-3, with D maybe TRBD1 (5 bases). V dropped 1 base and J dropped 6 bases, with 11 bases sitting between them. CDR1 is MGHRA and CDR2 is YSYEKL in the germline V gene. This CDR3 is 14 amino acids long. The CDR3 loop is CASSQASGSDTQYF. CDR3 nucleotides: TGCGCCAGCAGCCAAGCTTCAGGGTCTGATACGCAGTATTTT.

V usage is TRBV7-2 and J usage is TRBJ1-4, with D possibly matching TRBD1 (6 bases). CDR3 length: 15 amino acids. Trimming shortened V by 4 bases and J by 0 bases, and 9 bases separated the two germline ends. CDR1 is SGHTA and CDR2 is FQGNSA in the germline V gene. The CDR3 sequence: CASSYNRATNEKLFF. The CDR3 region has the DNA TGTGCCAGCAGCTACAACAGGGCAACTAATGAAAAACTGTTTTTT.

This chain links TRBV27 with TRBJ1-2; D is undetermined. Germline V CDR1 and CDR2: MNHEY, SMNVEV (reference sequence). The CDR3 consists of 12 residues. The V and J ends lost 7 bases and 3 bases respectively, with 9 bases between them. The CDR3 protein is CASNRTDYGYTF. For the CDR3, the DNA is TGTGCCAGCAACAGAACCGACTATGGCTACACCTTC.